In its sample, the clone carrying this T cell receptor beta chain was seen a few times. No antigen is known for it. This sample stems from a study of chemoradiotherapy in HPV16-positive cancers. Over chemoradiotherapy, repertoires were sampled more than once. Generated by immunoSEQ multiplex PCR, the TCRdb table keeps only in-frame clones and is missing some. The sample lists about 1,100 clones, 77% occurring once. General study findings and limits: Candidate HPV-specific clones and E7-related TCR motifs grew in tumor during treatment. The functional HPV-specific definition rests on just a couple of HPV16-positive patients.

The sample consisted of tumor tissue, taken from a patient who underwent chemoradiotherapy. This TCR derives from a human donor with HPV-associated anogenital cancer.

The CDR3 region has the DNA TGCGCCAGCAGCTTGGGCGGGGGTGAGGGATGGCATTTT. This encodes CASSLGGGEGWHF. The chain has TRBV5-1 and TRBJ1-5; D possibly corresponds to TRBD1 (5 bases). Trimming cost V 0 bases and J 15 bases, with 16 bases left between them. The CDR3 sequence is 13 residues long. Germline lookup yields CDR1 SGHRS and CDR2 YFSETQ.